This T cell receptor (beta chain) was retrieved from a study of blood T cell repertoires in COVID-19. For the study at large: Samples of COVID-19 (acute and convalescent) were obtained from the United States, Italy and Spain. The cDNA or gDNA used as material had been derived from T cells, B-cell-depleted T cells, or PBMCs.

Original methodology: Researchers report that nucleated cell counts were estimated from reference gene primer amplification. Libraries were prepared by immunoSEQ multiplex PCR; TCRdb keeps only in-frame clonotypes and omits some of them. V, J and clone size derive from that table, while D and trimming were established from the DNA sequence. The repertoire holds about 150,000 clones, roughly 84% seen once, with roughly 9.8% in the top ten. The length of the CDR3 is 14 residues. Germline loops: CDR1 SGHRS, CDR2 YFSETQ. V lost 1 base and J 5 bases, leaving 12 bases between the germline ends. The clonotype comes from a woman aged 50 to 60 with acute or convalescent COVID-19. Material for sequencing was peripheral blood. This chain uses TRBV5-1 with TRBJ1-1; D perhaps matches TRBD1 (6 bases). CDR3 in amino acids: CASSLQGSGTEAFF. The CDR3 bases are TGCGCCAGCAGCTTGCAGGGGAGCGGAACTGAAGCTTTCTTT.